A single sample gave rise to the 28 T cell receptor beta chains below, sequenced in a study of blood T cells in healthy people across ages. The authors ran a second PCR of 7 to 11 cycles using a sample-barcoded 5' primer and a J-beta primer mix. MiXCR, run by TCRdb on the 5' RACE reads, gives a single entry per CDR3 protein. Of about 1.6 million distinct CDR3 sequences in the sample, roughly a third are singletons; the top ten hold roughly 12%. Sequencing input: blood. These receptor sequences come from a woman under 40 in good health.

In its sample, this clonotype was seen a few times. The chain is built from TRBV4-1 and TRBJ1-4, with D unresolved. CDR3 length: 15 residues. V was shortened by 0 bases and J by 7 bases, with 12 bases between the two germline ends. CDR1 and CDR2 from the germline V gene are MGHRA and YSYEKL. The CDR3 sequence: CASSQDPGIGEKLFF. The CDR3 nucleotides are TGCGCCAGCAGCCAAGATCCCGGGATTGGTGAAAAACTGTTTTTT.

This clonotype was observed a few times. The chain carries TRBV5-6 and TRBJ2-1, with TRBD2 matching 8 bases. Germline assignment: CDR1 SGHDT and CDR2 YYEEEE. J lost 8 bases, V lost 1 base, and 5 bases had no gene match. The CDR3 covers 14 residues. The CDR3 DNA reads as TGTGCCAGCAGCTTGCGGGAGGGCCGGCATGAGCAGTTCTTC. Translated: CASSLREGRHEQFF.

This clonotype was counted between two and nine times. This chain links TRBV11-2 with TRBJ2-7; 13 nucleotides align to TRBD2. Germline V gene sequence: CDR1 SGHAT, CDR2 FQNNGV. The V gene end was trimmed by 5 bases and the J gene end by 4 bases; junction bases not matched to a gene: 8. This CDR3 spans 16 amino acids. The CDR3 coding sequence is TGTGCCAGCAGCCCAACTAGCGGGGGGGAGGTGTACGAGCAGTACTTC. It yields the protein CASSPTSGGEVYEQYF.

This clonotype showed up just a few times. V and J are TRBV12-3 or TRBV12-4 and TRBJ2-7; D remains ambiguous. V lost 3 bases and J lost 9, with 21 bases in between. The CDR3 covers 15 residues. The CDR3 coding sequence is TGTGCCAGCAGTTTGCCCTCAGGCGGTTCCAGTATGCAGTACTTC. Translated, it gives CASSLPSGGSSMQYF.

This clonotype was seen a few times. This chain links TRBV27 with TRBJ2-7; 10 nucleotides align to TRBD1. Germline-derived CDR1 and CDR2 are MNHEY and SMNVEV (reference sequence). This CDR3 spans 16 amino acids. Unmatched junction bases numbered 8, after V lost 3 bases and J lost 3 bases. The CDR3 DNA sequence: TGTGCCAGCAGTTTTGGAGCCGGGACAGGGGTCTACGAGCAGTACTTC. It translates to CASSFGAGTGVYEQYF.

This clonotype was observed at least ten times. This chain uses TRBV13 with TRBJ2-3; a weak D match, TRBD2 (5 bases). Germline assignment: CDR1 PRHDT and CDR2 FYEKMQ (reference sequence). The length of the CDR3 is 14 residues. Trimming took off 4 bases at V and 6 bases at J, with 14 bases between the two ends. In nucleotides, the CDR3 is TGTGCCAGCAGCTCCCGGGGTGGCAGGGATACGCAGTATTTT. This encodes CASSSRGGRDTQYF.

The CDR3 DNA follows: TGTGCCAGCAGCGCTGGGACTCAAGCTTTCTTT. This translates into CASSAGTQAFF. The J gene is TRBJ1-1, the V gene TRBV7-9; possible D gene TRBD1, 5 bases. CDR1 and CDR2 from the germline V gene are SEHNR and FQNEAQ (reference sequence). The CDR3 length is 11 residues. The V and J ends lost 5 bases and 9 bases respectively, with 10 bases between them.

In this sample, this clonotype turned up a few times. The chain has TRBV18 and TRBJ1-2; D perhaps matches TRBD1 (5 bases). V lost 2 bases to trimming and J lost 7 bases, with 11 bases between them. This CDR3 is 13 amino acids long. Germline values: CDR1 KGHSH, CDR2 LQKENI. The CDR3: CASSPRDSSGYTF. The CDR3 DNA sequence: TGTGCCAGCTCACCAAGAGACAGTTCTGGCTACACCTTC.

Notes on this clonotype: A much larger clone sits a single nucleotide away, making a read error possible. This rearrangement joins TRBV12-3 or TRBV12-4 to TRBJ2-3; possibly TRBD1 for D (6 bases). The CDR3 has 16 residues. The CDR3 sequence is CVSSLSQGFSTDTQYF. In nucleotides, the CDR3 is TGTGTCAGCAGTTTATCCCAGGGGTTTAGCACAGATACGCAGTATTTT.

The V and J genes are TRBV6-2 or TRBV6-3 and TRBJ2-3, with D possibly TRBD2 on 7 matching bases. The CDR3 covers 15 residues. Trimming cost V 2 bases and J 4 bases, with 13 bases left between them. CDR1 MNHEY and CDR2 SVGEGT come from the germline V gene. The CDR3 loop is CASSYAGAGADTQYF. The DNA of the CDR3 is TGTGCCAGCAGTTACGCGGGGGCGGGTGCAGATACGCAGTATTTT.

This clonotype was observed a few times. CDR3 amino acids: CSASYVGGATEAFF. DNA for the CDR3: TGCAGTGCTAGTTATGTAGGGGGCGCGACTGAAGCTTTCTTT. The chain employs TRBV20-1 and TRBJ1-1, with 7 bases matching TRBD1. Per the germline V gene, CDR1 is DFQATT and CDR2 is SNEGSKA (reference sequence). The CDR3 totals 14 residues. Trimming removed 3 bases from V and 5 bases from J; junction bases left unmatched: 9.

This clonotype was seen a handful of times. V and J are TRBV6-1 and TRBJ2-7; D might be TRBD2 (6 bases). This CDR3 is 15 amino acids long. The germline V gene encodes CDR1 MNHNS and CDR2 SASEGT. V lost 1 base and J lost 2, with 12 bases in between. The CDR3 region is CASSEEGGQTYEQYF. The DNA for the CDR3 is TGTGCCAGCAGTGAAGAGGGAGGACAAACCTACGAGCAGTACTTC.

Concerning this clonotype: This sequence may be a read error, since a much larger clone differs from it by one base. The chain recombines TRBV7-3 with TRBJ2-3; 9 bases fit TRBD2. The CDR3 has 16 residues. Germline-derived CDR1 and CDR2 are SGHTA and FQGTGA. V was pared by 1 base and J by 2 bases, with 4 bases of the junction left unmatched. The CDR3 coding sequence is TGTGCCAGCAGCTTAAACCTAGCGGGGCCCACAGATACGCAGTATTTT. It yields the protein CASSLNLAGPTDTQYF.

The rearrangement uses TRBV25-1 and TRBJ1-1; D possibly corresponds to TRBD1 (5 bases). Trimming removed 5 bases from V and 1 base from J, with 8 bases in between. This CDR3 contains 13 residues. CDR1 MGHDK and CDR2 SYGVNS come from the germline V gene. The CDR3 sequence: CASSHGTNTEAFF. As DNA, the CDR3 is TGTGCCAGCAGTCACGGGACGAACACTGAAGCTTTCTTT. The whole variable domain, remainder taken from reference TRBV25-1 and TRBJ1-1, is EADIYQTPRYLVIGTGKKITLECSQTMGHDKMYWYQQDPGMELHLIHYSYGVNSTEKGDLSSESTVSRIRTEHFPLTLESARPSHTSQYLCASSHGTNTEAFFGQGTRLTVV.

This clonotype has more than one count but fewer than ten. The rearrangement uses TRBV7-9 and TRBJ2-7, with D perhaps TRBD2 (6 bases). Germline CDR1 SEHNR, CDR2 FQNEAQ (reference sequence). There are 13 residues in the CDR3. Trimming left V 0 bases short and J 6 bases short, with 9 bases between. The DNA of the CDR3 is TGTGCCAGCAGCTTAGCGGAGGGTAGCGAGCAGTACTTC. Residues: CASSLAEGSEQYF.

The genes are TRBV29-1 and TRBJ2-1; no firm D call. Germline lookup yields CDR1 SQVTM and CDR2 ANQGSEA. Trimming stripped 7 bases from V and 8 bases from J, with 21 bases between. The CDR3 contains 14 residues. CDR3 region: CSASKAALLYEQFF. CDR3 nucleotides: TGCAGCGCCTCGAAGGCGGCCCTTTTGTATGAGCAGTTCTTC.

CDR3 nucleotide sequence: TGTGCCAGCAGCTACGGGACTAGCGGTGGCACAGATACGCAGTATTTT. This translates into CASSYGTSGGTDTQYF. The gene calls are TRBV11-2 and TRBJ2-3, with 11 bases aligning to TRBD2. The V gene end was trimmed by 4 bases and the J gene end by 1 base; junction bases not matched to a gene: 4. CDR3 length: 16 residues. Per germline, CDR1 SGHAT and CDR2 FQNNGV.

This clonotype was seen a handful of times. The chain carries TRBV12-3 or TRBV12-4 and TRBJ2-5; D is ambiguous. The CDR3 sequence is 15 residues long. Trimming removed 0 bases from V and 5 bases from J, with 13 bases in between. DNA of the CDR3: TGTGCCAGCAGTTTAGCCCCACTACAAGGCGAGACCCAGTACTTC. Protein product: CASSLAPLQGETQYF.

This chain links TRBV27 with TRBJ1-2; TRBD1 agrees at 7 bases. This CDR3 region has 13 residues. V shed 3 bases, J shed 8 bases, and the junction held 6 bases outside the gene matches. From germline, CDR1 is MNHEY and CDR2 SMNVEV (reference sequence). The CDR3 spells CASSFRGGIGYTF. The CDR3 DNA reads TGTGCCAGCAGTTTCCGAGGGGGCATAGGCTACACCTTC.

This sequence joins TRBV6-2 or TRBV6-3 and TRBJ2-5; D is perhaps TRBD1 (5 bases). Germline loops: CDR1 MNHEY, CDR2 SVGEGT. The CDR3 is 12 residues long. V was pared by 4 bases and J by 7 bases, with 10 bases between. In DNA form, the CDR3 reads TGTGCCAGCAGTTTCAGGGTTGGGACCCAGTACTTC. Translating gives CASSFRVGTQYF.

As regards this clonotype: Just one base apart from a much larger clone, this may be a read error. This rearrangement joins TRBV4-1 to TRBJ2-7, with a weak D call TRBD2 (5 bases). The J call may be wrong; the DNA end is better matched by TRBJ2-5. The germline CDR1 and CDR2 sequences are MGHRA and YSYEKL. This CDR3 spans 13 amino acids. The CDR3 DNA follows: TGCGCCAGCAGCCAAGTGGTAGGAGGGACCCAGTACTTC. It yields the protein CASSQVVGGTQYF.

The chain has TRBV6-4 and TRBJ1-1; D call uncertain. The CDR3 runs to 12 residues. CDR1 is MRHNA and CDR2 is SNTAGT in the germline V gene. The V and J ends lost 8 bases and 3 bases respectively, with 10 bases between them. The CDR3 coding sequence is TGTGCCAGCGATAGAGGACACACTGAAGCTTTCTTT. Translated, it gives CASDRGHTEAFF.

This clonotype was seen a few times. CDR3 bases: TGTGCCAGCAGCTCTAGACAGGCGATGCAGTATTTT. This gives the protein CASSSRQAMQYF. The V call is TRBV5-6, the J call TRBJ2-3; tentative D call: TRBD1 (6 bases). V lost 3 bases to trimming and J lost 11 bases, with 13 bases between them. The CDR3 sequence is 12 residues long. Germline lookup yields CDR1 SGHDT and CDR2 YYEEEE.

This clonotype was seen ten or more times. The chain combines TRBV12-3 or TRBV12-4 with TRBJ2-5; maybe TRBD2 (6 bases). V dropped 6 bases and J dropped 3 bases, with 17 bases sitting between them. CDR3 length equals 15 residues. The CDR3 DNA reads as TGTGCCAGCAGCCGAGGAGGGGCCAGGGAAGAGACCCAGTACTTC. Amino acids: CASSRGGAREETQYF.

In this sample, this clonotype turned up a few times. The CDR3 loop reads CASSPDRGSTGELFF. DNA for the CDR3: TGTGCCAGCAGCCCGGACAGGGGATCCACCGGGGAGCTGTTTTTT. This chain connects TRBV6-5 to TRBJ2-2; 9 nucleotides align to TRBD1. V lost 6 bases, J lost 4 bases, and 6 bases stayed unmatched. The length of the CDR3 is 15 residues. Germline V gene sequence: CDR1 MNHEY, CDR2 SVGAGI.

This clonotype was recorded at least ten times. The genes are TRBV6-1 and TRBJ2-1; D possibly corresponds to TRBD1 (6 bases). Germline CDR1 is MNHNS and CDR2 is SASEGT. Trimming pared 5 bases from V and 0 bases from J, leaving 11 bases between. The CDR3 is 15 amino acids. CDR3 nucleotide sequence: TGTGCCAGCAGTCCTACAGGGACCTCCTACAATGAGCAGTTCTTC. Translation gives CASSPTGTSYNEQFF.

About this clonotype: One end of the junction is discordant with germline, which a read error may explain. This rearrangement joins TRBV3-1 to TRBJ2-5; D may match TRBD1 or TRBD2 (5 bases each). This CDR3 is built from 16 residues. CDR1 and CDR2 (germline): LGHDT, YNNKEL (reference sequence). The CDR3, as DNA: TGTACCAGCAGCCAAGATCGGGGACGACCCATATCGCCCCAGTACTTC. The encoded protein is CTSSQDRGRPISPQYF.

The chain uses TRBV24-1 and TRBJ1-2; TRBD1 matches 11 bases. Per the germline V gene, CDR1 is KGHDR and CDR2 is SFDVKD. V lost 3 bases to trimming and J lost 3 bases; unmatched junction nucleotides: 5. The CDR3 runs to 16 residues. CDR3 protein: CATSDGDRGAYYGYTF. The CDR3, as DNA: TGTGCCACCAGTGATGGGGACAGGGGGGCCTACTATGGCTACACCTTC.